A selection of T cell receptor beta chains follows, all from one sample in a study of control samples from healthy donors and cancer patients. Clones were sequenced by immunoSEQ multiplex PCR, and TCRdb holds only the in-frame ones, with some missing. The table lists about 110,000 clones, approximately 90% of them singletons. The specimen sequenced was blood. The receptors shown here come from a woman between 18 and 30 years old in good health. The CDR3 runs from the conserved cysteine through the conserved F or W. A D gene is named only where the DNA matches it firmly. Size is stated for part of the rows, as once, few or many counts, or as a class when the clone is expanded.

-,TRBJ2-3,-,TRBV7-2,CASSLGWDFIGTDTQYF,TGTGCCAGCAGCTTAGGATGGGACTTCATAGGGACAGATACGCAGTATTTT
-,TRBJ1-4,-,TRBV19,CASSGLRGKGANEKLFF,TGTGCCAGTAGCGGCCTCAGGGGAAAAGGTGCTAATGAAAAACTGTTTTTT
-,TRBJ2-7,TRBD2,TRBV3-1/TRBV3-2,CASSQGGGEGYEQYF,TGTGCCAGCAGCCAAGGTGGGGGGGAAGGCTACGAGCAGTACTTC
-,TRBJ2-7,-,TRBV11-1,CASSFHRGRDEQYF,TGTGCCAGCAGCTTCCACAGGGGGAGGGACGAGCAGTACTTC
-,TRBJ2-1,TRBD2,TRBV28,CASSHTSDSSYNEQFF,TGTGCCAGCAGCCATACTAGCGATTCCTCCTACAATGAGCAGTTCTTC
-,TRBJ1-6,-,TRBV19,CASSIGGENSPLHF,TGTGCCAGTAGTATAGGTGGGGAGAATTCACCCCTCCACTTT
-,TRBJ1-5,-,TRBV7-8,CASSLRGGRGRYTSNQPQHF,TGTGCCAGCAGCCTCCGGGGGGGCAGGGGACGCTATACTAGCAATCAGCCCCAGCATTTT
-,TRBJ2-2,TRBD2,TRBV4-3,CASSQSGTSTGELFF,TGCGCCAGCAGCCAATCCGGGACTAGCACCGGGGAGCTGTTTTTT
once,TRBJ2-3,TRBD1,TRBV27,CASSVQAFRTGTSTDTQYF,TGTGCCAGCAGTGTTCAGGCTTTTCGGACAGGGACTAGCACAGATACGCAGTATTTT
once,TRBJ2-3,-,TRBV2,CASSEHDTQYF,TGTGCCAGCAGTGAACATGATACGCAGTATTTT
-,TRBJ1-2,-,TRBV5-4,CASSLVTDLYGYTF,TGTGCCAGCAGCTTGGTTACGGATCTCTATGGCTACACCTTC
few,TRBJ1-1,-,TRBV3-1/TRBV3-2,CASSPQPTWGRTEAFF,TGTGCCAGCAGCCCCCAGCCCACCTGGGGGAGGACTGAAGCTTTCTTT
-,TRBJ2-2,TRBD1,TRBV5-6,CASSFGGQDFTGELFF,TGTGCCAGCAGCTTCGGAGGACAGGACTTCACCGGGGAGCTGTTTTTT
-,TRBJ2-1,TRBD2,TRBV4-2,CASSPRGGGTYNEQFF,TGTGCCAGCAGCCCCCGGGGCGGGGGGACCTACAATGAGCAGTTCTTC
-,TRBJ2-7,-,TRBV7-8,CASSLVGQGTYEQYF,TGTGCCAGCAGCTTAGTGGGGCAGGGGACCTACGAGCAGTACTTC
few,TRBJ2-1,TRBD2,TRBV7-6,CASSLALPGGYNEQFF,TGTGCCAGCAGCTTAGCATTACCGGGGGGGTACAATGAGCAGTTCTTC
-,TRBJ1-1,-,TRBV29-1,CSISGTGHTEAFF,TGCAGCATTTCGGGGACGGGGCACACTGAAGCTTTCTTT
once,TRBJ2-7,-,TRBV5-1,CASSPPSVSYEQYF,TGCGCCAGCAGCCCTCCTAGCGTCTCCTACGAGCAGTACTTC
-,TRBJ2-7,-,TRBV28,CASSLKPGDTYEQYF,TGTGCCAGCAGTTTGAAGCCGGGGGATACCTACGAGCAGTACTTC
-,TRBJ2-6,-,TRBV6-6,CAIGGGGSGANVLTF,TGTGCCATCGGGGGTGGGGGCTCTGGGGCCAACGTCCTGACTTTC
few,TRBJ1-5,-,TRBV5-1,CASSQSMGQPQHF,TGCGCCAGCAGCCAGTCAATGGGCCAGCCCCAGCATTTT
-,TRBJ2-2,TRBD1,TRBV29-1,CSVRPQGWGTGELFF,TGCAGCGTTAGACCACAGGGGTGGGGCACCGGGGAGCTGTTTTTT
-,TRBJ2-7,-,TRBV7-6,CASSRGTAYEQYF,TGTGCCAGCAGCCGCGGGACAGCTTACGAGCAGTACTTC
-,TRBJ2-1,TRBD2,TRBV6-2/TRBV6-3,CASSYSASGRASYNEQFF,TGTGCCAGCAGTTACTCGGCAAGCGGGAGGGCCTCCTACAATGAGCAGTTCTTC
-,TRBJ1-4,-,TRBV28,CASSSRAAATNEKLFF,TGTGCCAGCAGCAGCAGGGCGGCTGCAACTAATGAAAAACTGTTTTTT
-,TRBJ2-7,-,TRBV24-1,CATSDRGEQYF,TGTGCCACCAGTGACAGGGGCGAGCAGTACTTC
once,TRBJ1-1,-,TRBV7-9,CASSSDRLNTEAFF,TGTGCCAGCAGCTCAGACAGGCTGAACACTGAAGCTTTCTTT
-,TRBJ1-4,-,TRBV7-9,CASSQGITTNEKLFF,TGTGCCAGCAGCCAAGGGATCACAACTAATGAAAAACTGTTTTTT
-,TRBJ2-5,-,TRBV6-2/TRBV6-3,CASSRQRETQYF,TGTGCCAGCAGTCGGCAGCGGGAGACCCAGTACTTC
-,TRBJ2-1,TRBD2,TRBV5-1,CASSLSGLAGVPRNNEQFF,TGCGCCAGCAGCTTGTCAGGACTAGCGGGGGTCCCCCGGAATAATGAGCAGTTCTTC
-,TRBJ1-2,-,TRBV28,CASSPTGGANYGYTF,TGTGCCAGCAGTCCTACTGGAGGGGCTAACTATGGCTACACCTTC
-,TRBJ1-5,-,TRBV6-5,CASISLGGQPQHF,TGTGCCAGCATATCATTGGGGGGTCAGCCCCAGCATTTT
-,TRBJ2-7,-,TRBV18,CASSPGQGMGSYEQYF,TGTGCCAGCTCACCAGGTCAGGGGATGGGCTCCTACGAGCAGTACTTC
-,TRBJ1-6,TRBD1,TRBV6-5,CASSYGDRGNSPLHF,TGTGCCAGCAGTTACGGCGACAGGGGAAATTCACCCCTCCACTTT
-,TRBJ2-3,-,TRBV7-2,CASTPGGGGSADTQYF,TGTGCCAGCACCCCCGGCGGGGGCGGGAGCGCGGATACGCAGTATTTT
once,TRBJ2-2,TRBD1,TRBV5-8,CASRWDRVLSITNTGELFF,TGTGCCAGCAGGTGGGACAGGGTTTTGTCGATTACGAACACCGGGGAGCTGTTTTTT
-,TRBJ2-7,-,TRBV6-5,CASSYSPSSYEQYF,TGTGCCAGCAGTTACTCGCCCAGTTCCTACGAGCAGTACTTC
-,TRBJ2-2,-,TRBV30,CAWSSALDGGRPNTGELFF,TGTGCCTGGAGTTCCGCCTTGGACGGGGGACGGCCGAACACCGGGGAGCTGTTTTTT
-,TRBJ1-1,-,TRBV7-9,CASSLVSSGSGGNTEAFF,TGTGCCAGCAGCTTAGTTTCCTCAGGGTCCGGGGGGAACACTGAAGCTTTCTTT
once,TRBJ2-1,-,TRBV24-1,CATSGSPSYNEQFF,TGTGCCACCAGTGGATCTCCTTCCTACAATGAGCAGTTCTTC
-,TRBJ2-5,-,TRBV5-1,CASSLSQETQYF,TGCGCCAGCAGCTTGTCGCAAGAGACCCAGTACTTC
-,TRBJ2-7,-,TRBV7-6,CASSFSPDDTGEQYF,TGTGCCAGCAGCTTTAGTCCGGATGACACAGGGGAGCAGTACTTC
-,TRBJ2-5,-,TRBV7-7,CASSFTGETQYF,TGTGCTAGCAGCTTTACGGGAGAGACCCAGTACTTC
-,TRBJ1-1,-,TRBV19,CASKGGFWGVEDTEAFF,TGTGCCAGTAAGGGGGGATTCTGGGGAGTAGAGGACACTGAAGCTTTCTTT
-,TRBJ2-7,TRBD2,TRBV7-9,CASSIGGAGEQYF,TGTGCCAGCAGCATCGGGGGGGCCGGTGAGCAGTACTTC
-,TRBJ2-7,TRBD1,TRBV28,CASSRKQGGYCEQYF,TGTGCCAGCAGCCGCAAACAGGGGGGTTATTGCGAGCAGTACTTC
-,TRBJ2-3,-,TRBV15,CATSRGGTDTQYF,TGTGCCACCAGCAGAGGTGGAACAGATACGCAGTATTTT
-,TRBJ2-7,TRBD2,TRBV7-3,CASSLAGGSYEQYF,TGTGCCAGCAGCTTAGCGGGGGGCTCCTACGAGCAGTACTTC
-,TRBJ2-7,-,TRBV6-6,CASDRGANYEQYF,TGTGCCAGCGACCGGGGGGCCAACTACGAGCAGTACTTC